The 6 T cell receptor beta chains below were found in one sample sequenced in a study of blood T cell repertoires in COVID-19. The protocol was immunoSEQ multiplex PCR, while the TCRdb copy is restricted to in-frame clones and leaves out a portion. The sample has over 5,000 clones; 86% are singletons. The sequenced material came from peripheral blood. Source of these receptors: a human donor in a cohort sampled during active COVID-19.

V is TRBV27 and J is TRBJ1-5; D is perhaps TRBD1 (5 bases). CDR1 is MNHEY, CDR2 SMNVEV, per germline (reference sequence). Deletions cut 2 bases from V and 2 bases from J, with 13 bases between. This CDR3 is built from 16 residues. CDR3 protein: CASSLRTTTGNQPQHF. CDR3 nucleotide sequence: TGTGCCAGCAGTTTAAGAACAACGACAGGCAATCAGCCCCAGCATTTT.

This clone has a single count. V is TRBV6-5 and J is TRBJ2-3; 8 bases are shared with TRBD2. The CDR3 is 14 residues long. Germline CDR1 reads MNHEY; CDR2 reads SVGAGI. The J segment lost 3 bases and the V segment lost 2 bases, leaving 1 base of the junction unmatched. The CDR3 region is CASSYERGTDTQYF. The CDR3 DNA reads TGTGCCAGCAGTTACGAGCGGGGGACAGATACGCAGTATTTT.

The chain combines TRBV5-6 with TRBJ2-3, with D possibly matching TRBD1 (6 bases). CDR3 length: 16 amino acids. Germline CDR1 is SGHDT and CDR2 is YYEEEE. Trimming removed 4 bases at V and 2 bases at J, with 17 bases between. The CDR3 is CASSGGDKDFTDTQYF. CDR3 DNA: TGTGCCAGCAGCGGTGGGGACAAAGACTTCACAGATACGCAGTATTTT.

The gene calls are TRBV12-3 or TRBV12-4 and TRBJ2-7; perhaps TRBD1 as D (5 bases). The CDR3 contains 13 residues. Trimming left V 3 bases short and J 4 bases short, with 10 bases between. CDR3 nucleotides: TGTGCCAGCAGTTTTCCAGGGAAGTACGAGCAGTACTTC. This encodes CASSFPGKYEQYF.

V gene TRBV9 combines with J gene TRBJ1-3; D might be TRBD1 (6 bases). This CDR3 contains 16 residues. Germline V gene data show CDR1 as SGDLS and CDR2 as YYNGEE. V lost 7 bases and J 4 bases, leaving 21 bases between the germline ends. This CDR3 reads CASQQRRGFSGNTIYF. In nucleotides, the CDR3 is TGTGCCAGCCAGCAGCGTAGGGGGTTTTCCGGAAACACCATATATTTT.

The V and J genes are TRBV9 and TRBJ2-5; 10 bases are a match to TRBD2. The V and J ends lost 4 bases and 4 bases, in that order; junction bases with no gene match: 10. The CDR3 runs to 16 residues. Looked up from germline, CDR1 is SGDLS and CDR2 is YYNGEE. In nucleotides, the CDR3 is TGTGCCAGCAGCCCCCGTCCAGCGGGGGGGATAGAGACCCAGTACTTC. Its protein is CASSPRPAGGIETQYF.